This entry describes one T cell receptor beta chain. Its antigen is as yet unknown. The source of the sample is a study of cytomegalovirus exposure and HLA in healthy donors. Whole-study findings and limits: The study carried out a later analysis of TCR beta sequences. It associated approximately 15,000 of them with specific HLA alleles at a false discovery rate of 0.05. Associated with cytomegalovirus, according to the listing, were about 160 TCR beta chains. Most TCR sequences proved rare, with some public TCRs found in many donors.

60 Vbeta and 13 Jbeta primers were used in PCR. Using immunoSEQ multiplex PCR, the repertoire was profiled, and TCRdb retains in-frame clones only, with some absent. Here the sample spans fewer than 350,000 clones, around 90% being singletons. Looked up from germline, CDR1 is MGHRA and CDR2 is YSYEKL. CDR3 length: 14 amino acids. V was trimmed by 4 bases and J by 10 bases, leaving 16 bases between them. V and J are TRBV4-1 and TRBJ1-4, with a possible D match to TRBD1 (5 bases). The origin of this receptor is a woman under 30 in good health and CMV-seronegative. Sequencing was performed on PBMCs. The CDR3 sequence: CASSPVDTGRKLFF. The CDR3 DNA reads as TGCGCCAGCAGCCCGGTGGACACCGGGCGAAAACTGTTTTTT.